These T cell receptor beta chains were read from a single sample in a study of CD8+ T cells in alopecia areata. Profiling relied on immunoSEQ multiplex PCR, and the TCRdb table lists in-frame clones only, not all of them. The table shows about 140,000 clones, with 45% to 60% occurring only once. Sequences were derived from CD8+ T cells sorted from blood, sampled at week 4, from a patient treated with tofacitinib. The receptors here all came from a human donor with alopecia areata. Each CDR3 is given with its conserved first and last residue. Fields, in order: V gene, CDR3 length, D gene, clone size, J gene, CDR3 DNA, CDR3 protein. D genes are given only for firm matches. Where a row states a size, it is once, few, many or the class of an expanded clone; other rows omit it.

TRBV5-4	15	-	-	TRBJ1-6	TGTGCCAGCAACCGGGCCCCCGATCCTAATTCACCCCTCCACTTT	CASNRAPDPNSPLHF
TRBV25-1	11	-	-	TRBJ1-1	TGTGCCAGCAGTGAGGGAGGGTTGGATTTCTTT	CASSEGGLDFF
TRBV6-1	13	TRBD2	-	TRBJ2-1	TGTGCCACTACGGGACTAGTGTACAATGAGCAGTTCTTC	CATTGLVYNEQFF
TRBV5-6	13	-	-	TRBJ2-7	TGTGCCAGCAGCGATGACAGCCCCTACGAGCAGTACTTC	CASSDDSPYEQYF
TRBV5-1	14	TRBD1	-	TRBJ2-7	TGCGCCAGTTCATCGGGACAGACCCCATACGAGCAGTACTTC	CASSSGQTPYEQYF
TRBV5-6	17	TRBD2	once	TRBJ2-2	TGTGCCAGCAGCTTCCAACTAGCGGGGGGAAACACCGGGGAGCTGTTTTTT	CASSFQLAGGNTGELFF
TRBV29-1	10	-	-	TRBJ2-7	TGCAGCGTTTTAACAAACGAGCAGTACTTC	CSVLTNEQYF
TRBV27	13	TRBD1	-	TRBJ2-7	TGTGCCAGCAGTAAGACAGGGACCTACGAGCAGTACTTC	CASSKTGTYEQYF
TRBV19	12	-	few	TRBJ1-2	TGTGCCAGTACTCACACCCTCTATGGCTACACCTTC	CASTHTLYGYTF
TRBV23-1	15	-	-	TRBJ2-1	TGCGCCAGCAGTCTAAAAACAGGGTTGCGCAATGAGCAGTTCTTC	CASSLKTGLRNEQFF
TRBV27	15	-	-	TRBJ2-7	TGTGCCAGCAGTTTAGGTGTCACAGGGTCCTACGAGCAGTACTTC	CASSLGVTGSYEQYF
TRBV6-5	13	-	-	TRBJ2-3	TGTGCCAGCACAGGGAGCTCCACAGATACGCAGTATTTT	CASTGSSTDTQYF
TRBV29-1	12	TRBD1	once	TRBJ2-2	TGCAGCGTTCGACAGGGGACCGGGGAGCTGTTTTTT	CSVRQGTGELFF
TRBV7-9	14	-	once	TRBJ1-2	TGTGCCAGCAGCACCCGCAACCCTAACTATGGCTACACCTTC	CASSTRNPNYGYTF
TRBV7-8	15	TRBD1	-	TRBJ2-7	TGTGCCAGCAGCCAATTCCGGGACAGGGGATACGAGCAGTACTTC	CASSQFRDRGYEQYF
TRBV4-1	16	-	few	TRBJ1-1	TGCGCCAGCAGCCAGGGGTCTCTCTCCATGAACACTGAAGCTTTCTTT	CASSQGSLSMNTEAFF
TRBV7-2	14	-	few	TRBJ2-3	TGTGCCAGCAGCTTAGATGGTCAGTTGGATACGCAGTATTTT	CASSLDGQLDTQYF
TRBV14	15	-	-	TRBJ1-2	TGTGCCACTGAGGGCTGGGACGGCCACTTGGGTGGCTACACCTTC	CATEGWDGHLGGYTF
TRBV27	14	TRBD1	-	TRBJ2-3	TGTGCCAGCACCGAGACAGGGGGGATAGATACGCAGTATTTT	CASTETGGIDTQYF
TRBV7-9	14	-	-	TRBJ2-1	TGTGCCAGCAGCTTATCCGAGCGCCCCTATGAGCAGTTCTTC	CASSLSERPYEQFF
TRBV29-1	13	-	few	TRBJ1-1	TGCAGCGTTGTTCTGGGAGGGGACACTGAAGCTTTCTTT	CSVVLGGDTEAFF
TRBV7-9	16	TRBD1	once	TRBJ1-2	TGTGCCAGCAGCTATCATACGGACAGGACCCGCTATGGCTACACCTTC	CASSYHTDRTRYGYTF
TRBV4-1	14	-	-	TRBJ1-2	TGCGCCAGCAGCCAAATTCGGGGGGCAGATGGCTACACCTTC	CASSQIRGADGYTF
TRBV7-9	15	TRBD1	-	TRBJ2-3	TGTGCCAGCAGTCCCGGGACAGCTAGCACAGATACGCAGTATTTT	CASSPGTASTDTQYF
TRBV13	14	TRBD1	few	TRBJ2-7	TGTGCCAGCAGCTTAGGTCCAGGGGGCTACGAGCAGTACTTC	CASSLGPGGYEQYF
TRBV5-1	15	-	-	TRBJ1-2	TGCGCCAGCAGCTTAGACAGGAGTCTAACCTATGGCTACACCTTC	CASSLDRSLTYGYTF
TRBV7-9	14	TRBD1	-	TRBJ1-1	TGTGCCAGCAGCGAGGACAGGGCAAACACTGAAGCTTTCTTT	CASSEDRANTEAFF
TRBV9	13	-	-	TRBJ2-1	TGTGCCAGCAGCCGCACCGATGGGGATGAGCAGTTCTTC	CASSRTDGDEQFF
TRBV23-1	15	-	-	TRBJ1-2	TGCGCCAGCAGTCTTATCCTGGCCAGCCACTATGGCTACACCTTC	CASSLILASHYGYTF
TRBV9	16	-	-	TRBJ1-4	TGTGCCAGCAGCCCGAGGAAAGGTAACGCTAATGAAAAACTGTTTTTT	CASSPRKGNANEKLFF
TRBV7-9	16	-	-	TRBJ1-2	TGTGCCAGCAGCCCGTTGAACGGGGACAATAACTATGGCTACACCTTC	CASSPLNGDNNYGYTF
TRBV28	15	TRBD1	-	TRBJ2-3	TGTGCCAGCAGACCTTGGACAGGGAGGACAGATACGCAGTATTTT	CASRPWTGRTDTQYF
TRBV30	15	-	-	TRBJ2-7	TGTGCCTGGAGTGTATCGACGGGGAGCTCCTACGAGCAGTACTTC	CAWSVSTGSSYEQYF